This T cell receptor (beta chain) comes out of a study of beta chain features in type 1 diabetes. What was sequenced were expressed TCRB transcripts, since all of the isolated RNA had been reverse transcribed. Only in-frame clones appear in the TCRdb table, and some are missing; sequencing was by immunoSEQ multiplex PCR. The sample yields around 120,000 clones, 15% to 20% seen once. The germline V and J ends were trimmed by 6 bases and 10 bases, with 16 bases remaining between them. Germline assignment: CDR1 ENHRY and CDR2 SYGVKD. The CDR3 runs 13 residues. As regards this clone: Its target is not known.

Study-wide results and limits: Among all four CD4+ subsets, Type 1 diabetes patients had TCRB CDR3s that were moderately but significantly shorter.

This clonotype was obtained from a man between 18 and 29 years old with type 1 diabetes. The chain joins TRBV10-3 to TRBJ2-1; possible D gene TRBD2, 5 bases. Sequencing was performed on central memory CD4+ T cells from blood. The CDR3 region has the DNA TGTGCCATCAGCTCCCCTCTAGCTGGGGAGCAGTTCTTC. This sequence encodes CAISSPLAGEQFF.